This T cell receptor (beta chain) was captured in a study of blood T cell repertoires in COVID-19. Across the whole study: Specimens from acute and convalescent COVID-19 originated in the United States, Italy and Spain. Sources were T cells, B-cell-depleted T cells, or PBMCs; the material itself was cDNA or gDNA.

Original methodology: Nucleated cell number was recorded as an estimate derived from reference gene primer amplification. Repertoires were generated with immunoSEQ multiplex PCR, while TCRdb's copy carries only in-frame clones and drops some. V, J and clone size were drawn from that table, and D and trimming were deduced from the DNA. The sample includes fewer than 110,000 clones, more than 80% of them seen just once. CDR1 and CDR2 from the germline V gene are SEHNR and FQNEAQ (reference sequence). The CDR3 contains 16 residues. Losses at the gene ends were 4 bases for V and 4 bases for J; bases not matched to a gene: 7.

The origin of this receptor is a man aged 35-49 years with active or convalescent COVID-19. V usage is TRBV7-9 and J usage is TRBJ2-6; 7 bases are shared with TRBD1. Sequenced material: peripheral blood. The CDR3: CASSSQGEVGANVLTF. CDR3 in DNA: TGTGCCAGCAGCTCTCAGGGGGAAGTGGGGGCCAACGTCCTGACTTTC. Looking up the rest from reference TRBV7-9 and TRBJ2-6 gives the full variable domain: DTGVSQNPRHKITKRGQNVTFRCDPISEHNRLYWYRQTLGQGPEFLTYFQNEAQLEKSRLLSDRFSAERPKGSFSTLEIQRTEQGDSAMYLCASSSQGEVGANVLTFGAGSRLTVL.